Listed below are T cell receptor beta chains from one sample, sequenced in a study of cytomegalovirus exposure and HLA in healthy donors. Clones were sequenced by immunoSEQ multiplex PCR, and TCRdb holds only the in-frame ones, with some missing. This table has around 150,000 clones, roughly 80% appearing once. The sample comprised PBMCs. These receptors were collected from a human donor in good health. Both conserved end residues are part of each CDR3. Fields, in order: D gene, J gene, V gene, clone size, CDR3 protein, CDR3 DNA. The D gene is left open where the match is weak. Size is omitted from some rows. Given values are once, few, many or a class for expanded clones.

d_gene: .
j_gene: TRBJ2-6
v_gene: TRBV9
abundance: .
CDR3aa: CASSARRGGESSGANVLTF
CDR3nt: TGTGCCAGCAGCGCCAGGAGGGGAGGAGAGAGCTCTGGGGCCAACGTCCTGACTTTC

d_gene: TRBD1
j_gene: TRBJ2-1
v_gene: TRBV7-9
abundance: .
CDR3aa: CASSFRLSGTGYNEQFF
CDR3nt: TGTGCCAGCAGCTTCCGACTATCCGGGACAGGGTACAATGAGCAGTTCTTC

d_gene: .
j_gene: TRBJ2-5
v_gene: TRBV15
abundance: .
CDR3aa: CATSRQGPPNRETQYF
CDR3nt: TGTGCCACCAGCAGACAGGGGCCCCCCAACCGGGAGACCCAGTACTTC

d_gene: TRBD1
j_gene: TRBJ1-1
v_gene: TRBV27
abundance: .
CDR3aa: CASTSGGTEAFF
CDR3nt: TGTGCCAGCACCTCAGGGGGAACTGAAGCTTTCTTT

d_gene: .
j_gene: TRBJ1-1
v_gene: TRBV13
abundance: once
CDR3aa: CASSPQEGMNTEAFF
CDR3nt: TGTGCCAGCAGCCCTCAGGAGGGGATGAACACTGAAGCTTTCTTT

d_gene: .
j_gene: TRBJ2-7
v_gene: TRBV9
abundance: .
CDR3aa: CASSEGQRDYEQYF
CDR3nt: TGTGCCAGCAGCGAGGGGCAACGAGATTACGAGCAGTACTTC

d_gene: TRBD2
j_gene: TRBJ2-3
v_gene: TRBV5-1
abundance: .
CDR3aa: CASTPGTSGGTQYF
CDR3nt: TGCGCCAGCACCCCCGGGACTAGCGGAGGTACGCAGTATTTT

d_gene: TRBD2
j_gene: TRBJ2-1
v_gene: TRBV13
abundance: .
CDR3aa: CASSLRETSGGASYNEQFF
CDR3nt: TGTGCCAGCAGCTTAAGAGAGACTAGCGGGGGGGCCTCCTACAATGAGCAGTTCTTC

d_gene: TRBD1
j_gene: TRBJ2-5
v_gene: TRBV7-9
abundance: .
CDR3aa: CASSGQGVETQYF
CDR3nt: TGTGCCAGCAGTGGGCAGGGGGTAGAGACCCAGTACTTC

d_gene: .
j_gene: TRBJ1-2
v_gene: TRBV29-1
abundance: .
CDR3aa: CSVERQDYGYTF
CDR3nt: TGCAGCGTTGAAAGACAGGACTATGGCTACACCTTC

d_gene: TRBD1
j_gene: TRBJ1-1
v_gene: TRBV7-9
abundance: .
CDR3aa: CASSPQTGASTEAFF
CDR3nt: TGTGCCAGCAGCCCCCAAACAGGGGCCTCGACTGAAGCTTTCTTT

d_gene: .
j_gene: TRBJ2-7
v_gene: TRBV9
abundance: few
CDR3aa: CASSAGGQLSYEQYF
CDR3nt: TGTGCCAGCAGCGCCGGGGGGCAGCTCTCCTACGAGCAGTACTTC

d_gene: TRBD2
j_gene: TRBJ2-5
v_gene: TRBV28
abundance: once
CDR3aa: CASSFRSSGRQRETQYF
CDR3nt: TGTGCCAGCAGTTTCCGCTCTAGCGGGAGACAACGAGAGACCCAGTACTTC

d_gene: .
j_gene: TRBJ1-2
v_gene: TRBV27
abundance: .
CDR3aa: CASSKNRDIKGYTF
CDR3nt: TGTGCCAGCAGCAAAAACCGGGACATTAAGGGCTACACCTTC